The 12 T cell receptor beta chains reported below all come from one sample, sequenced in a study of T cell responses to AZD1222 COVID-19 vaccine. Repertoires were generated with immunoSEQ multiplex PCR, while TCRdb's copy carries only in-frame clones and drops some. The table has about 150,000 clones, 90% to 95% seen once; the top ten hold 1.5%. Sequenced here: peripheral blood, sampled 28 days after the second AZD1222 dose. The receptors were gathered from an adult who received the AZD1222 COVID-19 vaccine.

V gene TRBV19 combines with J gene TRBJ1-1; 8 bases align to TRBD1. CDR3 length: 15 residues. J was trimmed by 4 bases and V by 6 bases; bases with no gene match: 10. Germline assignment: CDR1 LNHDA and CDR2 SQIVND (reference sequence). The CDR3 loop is CASRWLDREGTEAFF. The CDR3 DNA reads TGTGCCAGTAGATGGTTGGACAGGGAGGGCACTGAAGCTTTCTTT.

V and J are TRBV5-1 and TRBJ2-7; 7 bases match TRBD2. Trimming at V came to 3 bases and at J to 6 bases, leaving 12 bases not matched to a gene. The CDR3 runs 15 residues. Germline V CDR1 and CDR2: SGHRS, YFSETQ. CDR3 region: CASSWRGGSNREQYF. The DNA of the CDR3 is TGCGCCAGCAGCTGGAGGGGCGGGAGTAATCGCGAGCAGTACTTC.

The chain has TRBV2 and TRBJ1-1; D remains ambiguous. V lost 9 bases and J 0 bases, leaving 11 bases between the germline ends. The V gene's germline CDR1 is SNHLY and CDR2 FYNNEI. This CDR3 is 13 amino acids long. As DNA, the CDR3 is TGTGCCAGTCCCCCCCGATTGAACACTGAAGCTTTCTTT. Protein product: CASPPRLNTEAFF.

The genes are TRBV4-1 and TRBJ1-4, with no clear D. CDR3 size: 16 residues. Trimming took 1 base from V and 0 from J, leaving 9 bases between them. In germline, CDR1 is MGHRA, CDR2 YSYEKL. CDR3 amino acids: CASSQVAGSTNEKLFF. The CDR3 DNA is TGCGCCAGCAGCCAAGTCGCGGGATCAACTAATGAAAAACTGTTTTTT.

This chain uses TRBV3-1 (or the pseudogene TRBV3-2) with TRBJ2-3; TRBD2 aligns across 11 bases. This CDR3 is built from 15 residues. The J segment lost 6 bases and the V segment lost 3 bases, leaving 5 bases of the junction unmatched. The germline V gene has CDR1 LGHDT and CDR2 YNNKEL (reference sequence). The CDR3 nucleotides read TGTGCCAGCAGCCATAGCGGGAGGGCCGCGGATACGCAGTATTTT. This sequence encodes CASSHSGRAADTQYF.

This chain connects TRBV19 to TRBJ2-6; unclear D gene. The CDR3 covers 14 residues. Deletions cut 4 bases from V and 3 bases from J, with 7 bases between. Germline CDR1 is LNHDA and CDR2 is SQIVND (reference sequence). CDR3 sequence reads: CASSRGGGANVLTF. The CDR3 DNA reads TGTGCCAGTAGTAGAGGTGGTGGGGCCAACGTCCTGACTTTC.

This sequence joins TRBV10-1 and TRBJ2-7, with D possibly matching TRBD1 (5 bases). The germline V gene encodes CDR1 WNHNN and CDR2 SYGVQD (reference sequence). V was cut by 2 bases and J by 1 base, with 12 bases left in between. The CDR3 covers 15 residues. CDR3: CASSETGKLSYEQYF. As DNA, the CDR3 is TGCGCCAGCAGTGAGACAGGCAAACTTTCCTACGAGCAGTACTTC.

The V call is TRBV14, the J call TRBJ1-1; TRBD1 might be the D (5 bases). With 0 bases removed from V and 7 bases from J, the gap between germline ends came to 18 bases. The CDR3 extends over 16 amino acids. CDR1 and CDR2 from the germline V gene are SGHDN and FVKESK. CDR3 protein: CASSQDRQDNLDEAFF. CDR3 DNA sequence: TGTGCCAGCAGCCAAGATCGGCAGGACAATCTTGATGAAGCTTTCTTT.

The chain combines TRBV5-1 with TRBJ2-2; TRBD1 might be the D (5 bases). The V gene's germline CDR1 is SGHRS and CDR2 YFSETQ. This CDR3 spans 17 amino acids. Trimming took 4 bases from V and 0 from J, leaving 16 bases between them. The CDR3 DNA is TGCGCCAGCAGCACGAAGCGACAGCCCGCGAACACCGGGGAGCTGTTTTTT. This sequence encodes CASSTKRQPANTGELFF.

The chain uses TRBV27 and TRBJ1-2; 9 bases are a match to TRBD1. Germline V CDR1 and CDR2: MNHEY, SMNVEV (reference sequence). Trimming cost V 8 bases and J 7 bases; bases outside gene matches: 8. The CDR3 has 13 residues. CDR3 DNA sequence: TGTGCCAGCCGTCCAGGACAGGGGTTTGGCTACACCTTC. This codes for CASRPGQGFGYTF.

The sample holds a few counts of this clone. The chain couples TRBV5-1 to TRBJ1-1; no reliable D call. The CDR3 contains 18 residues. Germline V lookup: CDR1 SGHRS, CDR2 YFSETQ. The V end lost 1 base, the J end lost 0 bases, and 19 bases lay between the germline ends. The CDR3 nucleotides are TGCGCCAGCAGCTTGCTGGCGTCTGGCACCTCAGTGAACACTGAAGCTTTCTTT. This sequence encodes CASSLLASGTSVNTEAFF.

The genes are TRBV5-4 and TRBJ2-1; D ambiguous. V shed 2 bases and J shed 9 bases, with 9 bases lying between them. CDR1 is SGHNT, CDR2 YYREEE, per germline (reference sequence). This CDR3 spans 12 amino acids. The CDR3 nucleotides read TGTGCCAGCAGCTTAGCAGGAATTGAGCAGTTCTTC. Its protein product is CASSLAGIEQFF. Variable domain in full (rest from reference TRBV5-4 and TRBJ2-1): ETGVTQSPTHLIKTRGQQVTLRCSSQSGHNTVSWYQQALGQGPQFIFQYYREEENGRGNFPPRFSGLQFPNYSSELNVNALELDDSALYLCASSLAGIEQFFGPGTRLTVL.